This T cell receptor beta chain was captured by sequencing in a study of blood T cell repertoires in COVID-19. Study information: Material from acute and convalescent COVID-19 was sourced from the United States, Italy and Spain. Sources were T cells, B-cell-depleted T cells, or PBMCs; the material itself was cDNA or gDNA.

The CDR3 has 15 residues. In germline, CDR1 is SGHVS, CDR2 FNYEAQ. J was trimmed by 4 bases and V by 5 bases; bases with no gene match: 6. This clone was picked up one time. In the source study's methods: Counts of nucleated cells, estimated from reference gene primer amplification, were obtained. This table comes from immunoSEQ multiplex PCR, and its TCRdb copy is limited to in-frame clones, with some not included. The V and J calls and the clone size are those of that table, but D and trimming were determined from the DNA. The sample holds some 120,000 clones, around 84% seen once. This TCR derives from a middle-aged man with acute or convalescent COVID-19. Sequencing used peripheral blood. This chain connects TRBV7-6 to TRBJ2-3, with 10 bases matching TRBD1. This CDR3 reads CASSVTGGAPDTQYF. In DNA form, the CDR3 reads TGTGCCAGCAGCGTGACAGGGGGCGCCCCAGATACGCAGTATTTT.